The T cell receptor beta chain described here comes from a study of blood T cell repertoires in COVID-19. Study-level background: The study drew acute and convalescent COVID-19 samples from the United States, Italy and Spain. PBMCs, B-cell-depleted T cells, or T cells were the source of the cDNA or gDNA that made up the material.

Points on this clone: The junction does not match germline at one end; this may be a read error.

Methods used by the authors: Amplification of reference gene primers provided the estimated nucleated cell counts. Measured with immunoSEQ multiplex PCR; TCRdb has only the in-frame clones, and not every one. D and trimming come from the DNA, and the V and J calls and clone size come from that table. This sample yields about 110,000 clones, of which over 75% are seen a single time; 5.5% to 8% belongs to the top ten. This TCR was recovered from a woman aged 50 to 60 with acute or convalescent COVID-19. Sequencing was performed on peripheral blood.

CDR3 DNA: TGTGCCAGCAATGAAGGGGGGGGACAGGGTTCGGGTCAGCCCCAGCATTTT. This encodes CASNEGGGQGSGQPQHF. The chain is built from TRBV6-1 and TRBJ1-5; 9 bases are a match to TRBD1. This CDR3 has 17 amino acids. In germline, CDR1 is MNHNS, CDR2 SASEGT.